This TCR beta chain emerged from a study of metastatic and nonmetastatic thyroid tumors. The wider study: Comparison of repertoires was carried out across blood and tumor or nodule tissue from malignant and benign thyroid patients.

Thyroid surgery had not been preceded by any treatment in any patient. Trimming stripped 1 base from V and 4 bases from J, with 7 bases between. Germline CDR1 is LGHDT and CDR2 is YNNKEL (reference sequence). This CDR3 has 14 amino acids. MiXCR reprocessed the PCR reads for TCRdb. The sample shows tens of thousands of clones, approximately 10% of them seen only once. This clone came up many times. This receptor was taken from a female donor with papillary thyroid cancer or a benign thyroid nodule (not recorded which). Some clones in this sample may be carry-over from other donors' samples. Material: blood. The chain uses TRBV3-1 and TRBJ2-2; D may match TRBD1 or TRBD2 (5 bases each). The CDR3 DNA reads TGTGCCAGCAGCCAAGCCGGGGCCACCGGGGAGCTGTTTTTT. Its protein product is CASSQAGATGELFF. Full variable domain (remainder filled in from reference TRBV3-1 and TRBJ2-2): DTAVSQTPKYLVTQMGNDKSIKCEQNLGHDTMYWYKQDSKKFLKIMFSYNNKELIINETVPNRFSPKSPDKAHLNLHINSLELGDSAVYFCASSQAGATGELFFGEGSRLTVL.